What follows are 19 T cell receptor beta chains derived from one specimen sequenced in a study of T cell repertoires in cytomegalovirus infection. The antigens of these receptors remain unknown. TCRdb independently ran MiXCR on the reads; one entry per CDR3 protein. The profile shows about 900,000 distinct CDR3 sequences, less than 40% of them singletons. The sample here was cultured CD8+ T cells from PBMCs, taken from culture after CMV antigen stimulation. These receptors were taken from a human donor in good health (CMV status not recorded). Some clones in this sample may be carry-over from other donors' samples.

In this sample, this clonotype turned up many times. V is TRBV7-8 and J is TRBJ1-5, with no clear D. Trimming removed 8 bases at V and 3 bases at J, with 17 bases between. CDR1 is SGHVS, CDR2 FQNEAQ, per germline. CDR3 length: 15 amino acids. The CDR3 region has the DNA TGTGCCAGCGCTCTTGAGGGCTGGGACAATCAGCCCCAGCATTTT. This translates into CASALEGWDNQPQHF.

Only a few counts were recorded for this clonotype. The chain carries TRBV19 and TRBJ2-2; D might be TRBD1 (6 bases). Germline lookup yields CDR1 LNHDA and CDR2 SQIVND (reference sequence). V gave up 1 base and J gave up 3 bases, with 27 bases separating them. The CDR3 loop spans 21 amino acids. The CDR3 DNA reads TGTGCCAGTAGTATAGGACCCTGGATCGGCAGGGGTTTAAGGGACACCGGGGAGCTGTTTTTT. This codes for CASSIGPWIGRGLRDTGELFF.

This clonotype was counted many times. The chain is built from TRBV10-3 and TRBJ2-1; 7 bases match TRBD1. The CDR3 consists of 15 residues. Germline V gene sequence: CDR1 ENHRY, CDR2 SYGVKD. Losses at the gene ends were 2 bases for V and 4 bases for J; bases not matched to a gene: 5. CDR3 DNA: TGTGCCATCAGTGAGGACAGGGTGTCTTACAATGAGCAGTTCTTC. Translating it yields CAISEDRVSYNEQFF.

The chain combines TRBV20-1 with TRBJ1-5; D not resolved. CDR3 length: 18 amino acids. Germline CDR1 DFQATT, CDR2 SNEGSKA (reference sequence). V was pared by 0 bases and J by 0 bases, with 18 bases between. CDR3 loop: CSARDLIPRAYSNQPQHF. CDR3 in DNA: TGCAGTGCTAGAGATCTGATCCCAAGAGCTTATAGCAATCAGCCCCAGCATTTT.

The rearrangement joins TRBV6-4 to TRBJ2-5, with D tentatively TRBD2 (6 bases). CDR1 MRHNA and CDR2 SNTAGT come from the germline V gene. The CDR3 length is 16 residues. Trimming pared 7 bases from V and 2 bases from J, leaving 20 bases between. CDR3 coding DNA: TGTGCCAGCACCGAGGGTGGAGGGGCCCCACAAGAGACCCAGTACTTC. It translates to CASTEGGGAPQETQYF.

This clonotype was counted ten times or more. The chain combines TRBV7-2 with TRBJ2-3; no reliable D call. CDR3 length equals 12 residues. CDR1 and CDR2 (germline): SGHTA, FQGNSA. Between the trimmed V and J ends, which lost 7 bases and 2 bases, there was a span of 7 bases. The CDR3 spells CASTWNTDTQYF. CDR3 in DNA: TGTGCCAGCACCTGGAACACAGATACGCAGTATTTT.

This clonotype appeared a few times. The gene calls are TRBV7-9 and TRBJ2-5, with D possibly being TRBD2 (5 bases). Germline CDR1 reads SEHNR; CDR2 reads FQNEAQ (reference sequence). V was clipped by 5 bases and J by 5 bases, with 21 bases between them. The CDR3 extends over 16 amino acids. The CDR3 spells CASSQPLPDLEETQYF. CDR3 DNA sequence: TGTGCCAGCAGCCAGCCTCTCCCGGACTTGGAGGAGACCCAGTACTTC. Full variable domain (missing parts from reference TRBV7-9 and TRBJ2-5): DTGVSQNPRHKITKRGQNVTFRCDPISEHNRLYWYRQTLGQGPEFLTYFQNEAQLEKSRLLSDRFSAERPKGSFSTLEIQRTEQGDSAMYLCASSQPLPDLEETQYFGPGTRLLVL.

The chain employs TRBV11-2 and TRBJ2-1; TRBD2 aligns across 14 bases. The CDR3 covers 15 residues. Looked up from germline, CDR1 is SGHAT and CDR2 is FQNNGV. The junction had 4 bases not matched to a gene; V was cut back by 4 bases and J by 8 bases. The CDR3 DNA follows: TGTGCCAGCAGCTCGGGACTAGCGGGGGAAGATGAGCAGTTCTTC. It is translated as CASSSGLAGEDEQFF.

This clonotype was found many times. A read error may account for a junction end that differs from germline. The chain recombines TRBV28 with TRBJ2-3; D gene uncertain. This CDR3 contains 15 residues. Germline V gives CDR1 MDHEN, CDR2 SYDVKM. In nucleotides, the CDR3 is TGTGCTAGCAGCTTAGGTAGAGCTAGCACAGATACGCAGTATTTT. Encoded protein: CASSLGRASTDTQYF.

The chain joins TRBV6-5 to TRBJ1-6; D is possibly TRBD1 (5 bases). The CDR3 length is 18 residues. V was clipped by 0 bases and J by 5 bases, with 17 bases between them. From germline, CDR1 is MNHEY and CDR2 SVGAGI. The CDR3 sequence: CASSYSWGSPPDNSPLHF. The DNA for the CDR3 is TGTGCCAGCAGTTACTCCTGGGGGTCCCCACCCGATAATTCACCCCTCCACTTT.

This clonotype was found a few times. J is TRBJ2-1 and V is TRBV27; 7 positions agree with TRBD2. V shed 10 bases, J shed 3 bases, and the junction held 15 bases outside the gene matches. This CDR3 is 16 amino acids long. The germline V gene encodes CDR1 MNHEY and CDR2 SMNVEV (reference sequence). CDR3 protein: CATSPGGDYYYNEQFF. CDR3 sequence (DNA): TGTGCCACCTCACCGGGGGGTGACTACTACTACAATGAGCAGTTCTTC.

The chain joins TRBV4-1 to TRBJ1-1; the match to TRBD1 covers 7 bases. Germline V gene sequence: CDR1 MGHRA, CDR2 YSYEKL. The CDR3 is 16 residues long. V dropped 3 bases and J dropped 1; count of bases not matched to a gene: 8. The CDR3 protein is CASSHSPGQSNTEAFF. DNA for the CDR3: TGCGCCAGCAGCCACTCACCGGGACAGTCGAACACTGAAGCTTTCTTT.

A few counts support this clonotype. The rearrangement uses TRBV19 and TRBJ1-5, with no clear D. Per the germline V gene, CDR1 is LNHDA and CDR2 is SQIVND (reference sequence). Trimming cost V 1 base and J 9 bases, with 22 bases left between them. The CDR3 length is 17 residues. Here the CDR3 DNA reads TGTGCCAGTAGTATAGGTTCAGGAGACCGCCTTGGTCGGCCCCAGCATTTT. Translated, it gives CASSIGSGDRLGRPQHF.

The CDR3 bases are TGTGCCACCCGACCCACTGAGGAATCGGACACTGAAGCTTTCTTT. This codes for CATRPTEESDTEAFF. The chain links TRBV2 to TRBJ1-1, with D unresolved. The CDR3 is made up of 15 amino acids. V shed 10 bases and J shed 3 bases, with 21 bases lying between them. Per germline, CDR1 SNHLY and CDR2 FYNNEI.

The chain carries TRBV19 and TRBJ1-2, with D maybe TRBD1 (6 bases). Trimming pared 8 bases from V and 8 bases from J, leaving 15 bases between. The CDR3 contains 12 residues. Germline V gives CDR1 LNHDA, CDR2 SQIVND (reference sequence). The CDR3 nucleotides are TGTGCCAGTGCCACAGGGTCTATGGGCTACACCTTC. It translates to CASATGSMGYTF.

This clonotype was found many times. J is TRBJ2-2 and V is TRBV7-9, with D perhaps given as TRBD1 or TRBD2 (5 bases each). The CDR3 has 15 residues. CDR1 and CDR2 from the germline V gene are SEHNR and FQNEAQ (reference sequence). Deletions cut 5 bases from V and 2 bases from J, with 12 bases between. The CDR3 protein is CASSPKRDNTGELFF. CDR3 nucleotides: TGTGCCAGCAGCCCCAAGAGGGACAACACCGGGGAGCTGTTTTTT.

This clonotype occurred many times. The gene calls are TRBV4-1 and TRBJ2-7; perhaps TRBD1 as D (6 bases). The germline gives CDR1 MGHRA, CDR2 YSYEKL. There are 16 residues in the CDR3. V lost 1 base and J 5 bases, leaving 18 bases between the germline ends. Here the CDR3 DNA reads TGCGCCAGCAGCCAAGTCGGGGCAGGGGAGAAAAACGAGCAGTACTTC. Its translation: CASSQVGAGEKNEQYF.

The chain couples TRBV4-3 to TRBJ2-2; no clear D. Trimming removed 4 bases from V and 0 bases from J, with 15 bases in between. The CDR3 totals 17 residues. CDR1 is LGHNA, CDR2 YSLEER, per germline. The CDR3 protein is CASSPLVSSPNTGELFF. The DNA for the CDR3 is TGCGCCAGCAGCCCCCTCGTCTCGAGTCCGAACACCGGGGAGCTGTTTTTT.

The chain couples TRBV20-1 to TRBJ1-5; 7 nucleotides line up with TRBD1. This CDR3 has 14 amino acids. After removal of 6 bases from V and 3 bases from J, the junction contained 8 bases not matched to a gene. Germline values: CDR1 DFQATT, CDR2 SNEGSKA (reference sequence). The CDR3 spells CSATGEVDNQPQHF. DNA for the CDR3: TGCAGTGCCACAGGGGAGGTCGACAATCAGCCCCAGCATTTT.